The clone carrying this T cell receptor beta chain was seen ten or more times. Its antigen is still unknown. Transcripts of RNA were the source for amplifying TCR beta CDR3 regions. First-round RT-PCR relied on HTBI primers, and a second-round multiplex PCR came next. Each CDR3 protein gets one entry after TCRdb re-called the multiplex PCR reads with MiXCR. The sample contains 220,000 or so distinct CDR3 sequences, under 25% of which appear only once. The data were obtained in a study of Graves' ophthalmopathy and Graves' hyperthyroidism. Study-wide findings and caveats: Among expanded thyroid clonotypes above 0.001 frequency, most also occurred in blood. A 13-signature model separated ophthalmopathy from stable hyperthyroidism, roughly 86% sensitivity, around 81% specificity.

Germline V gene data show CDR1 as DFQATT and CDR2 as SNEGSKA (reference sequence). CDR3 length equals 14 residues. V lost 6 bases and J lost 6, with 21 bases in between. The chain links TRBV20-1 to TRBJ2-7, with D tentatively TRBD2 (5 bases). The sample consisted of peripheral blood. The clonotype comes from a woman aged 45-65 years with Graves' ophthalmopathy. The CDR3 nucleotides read TGCAGTGCACGCGAGGGATTTAGAGGCGGCGAGCAGTACTTC. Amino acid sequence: CSAREGFRGGEQYF.